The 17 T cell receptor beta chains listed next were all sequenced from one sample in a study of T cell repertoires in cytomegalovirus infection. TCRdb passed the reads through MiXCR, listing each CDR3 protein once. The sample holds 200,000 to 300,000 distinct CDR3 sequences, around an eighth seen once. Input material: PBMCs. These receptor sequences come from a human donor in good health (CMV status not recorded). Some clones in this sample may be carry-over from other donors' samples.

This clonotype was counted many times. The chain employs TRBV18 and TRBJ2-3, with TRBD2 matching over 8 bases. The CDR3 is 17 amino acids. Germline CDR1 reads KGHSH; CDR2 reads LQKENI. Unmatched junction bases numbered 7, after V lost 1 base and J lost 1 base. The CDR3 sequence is CASSPRPGGAGTDTQYF. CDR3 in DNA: TGTGCCAGCTCACCACGTCCCGGGGGGGCTGGCACAGATACGCAGTATTTT.

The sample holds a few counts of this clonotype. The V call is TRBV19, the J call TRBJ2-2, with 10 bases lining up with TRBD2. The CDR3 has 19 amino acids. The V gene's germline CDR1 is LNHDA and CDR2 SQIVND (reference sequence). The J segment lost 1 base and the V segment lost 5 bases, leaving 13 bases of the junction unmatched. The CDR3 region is CASSVPTGLAVKNTGELFF. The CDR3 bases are TGTGCCAGTAGTGTTCCCACCGGACTAGCGGTGAAGAACACCGGGGAGCTGTTTTTT. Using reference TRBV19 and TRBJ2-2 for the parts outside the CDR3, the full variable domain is DGGITQSPKYLFRKEGQNVTLSCEQNLNHDAMYWYRQDPGQGLRLIYYSQIVNDFQKGDIAEGYSVSREKKESFPLTVTSAQKNPTAFYLCASSVPTGLAVKNTGELFFGEGSRLTVL.

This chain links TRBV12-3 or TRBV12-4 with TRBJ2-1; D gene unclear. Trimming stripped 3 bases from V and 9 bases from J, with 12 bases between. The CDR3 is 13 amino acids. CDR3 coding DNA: TGTGCCAGCAGTTTGGTAAGCGTTAGTGAGCAGTTCTTC. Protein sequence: CASSLVSVSEQFF.

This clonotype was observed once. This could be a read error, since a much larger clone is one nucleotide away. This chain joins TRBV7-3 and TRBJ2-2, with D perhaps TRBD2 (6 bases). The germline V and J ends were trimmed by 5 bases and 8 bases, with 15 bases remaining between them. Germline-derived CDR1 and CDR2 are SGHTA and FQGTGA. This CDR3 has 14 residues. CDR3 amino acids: CASSPRPGGGELFF. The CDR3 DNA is TGTGCCAGCAGCCCCAGGCCCGGAGGGGGGGAGCTGTTTTTT. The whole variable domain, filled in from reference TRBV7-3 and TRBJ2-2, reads GAGVSQTPSNKVTEKGKYVELRCDPISGHTALYWYRQSLGQGPEFLIYFQGTGAADDSGLPNDRFFAVRPEGSVSTLKIQRTERGDSAVYLCASSPRPGGGELFFGEGSRLTVL.

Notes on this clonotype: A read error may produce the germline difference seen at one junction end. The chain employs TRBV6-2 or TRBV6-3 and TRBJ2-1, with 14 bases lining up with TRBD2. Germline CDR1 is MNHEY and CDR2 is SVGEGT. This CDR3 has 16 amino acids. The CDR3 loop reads CASSYLGTSGSDEQIF. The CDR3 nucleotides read TGTGCCAGCAGTTACCTGGGGACTAGCGGGAGTGATGAGCAGATCTTC.

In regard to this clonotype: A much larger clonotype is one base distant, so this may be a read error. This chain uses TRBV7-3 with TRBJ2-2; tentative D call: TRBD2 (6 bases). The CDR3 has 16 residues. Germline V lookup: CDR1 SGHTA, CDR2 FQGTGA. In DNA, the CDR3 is TGTGCCAGCTGCTTAAACGGCGGGAAAGGCACCGGGGAGCTGTTTTTT. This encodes CASCLNGGKGTGELFF.

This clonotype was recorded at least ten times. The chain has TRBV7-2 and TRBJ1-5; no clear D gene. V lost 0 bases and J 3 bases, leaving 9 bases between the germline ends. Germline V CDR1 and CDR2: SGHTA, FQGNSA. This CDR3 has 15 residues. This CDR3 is CASSLAGRNNQPQHF. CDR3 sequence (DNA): TGTGCCAGCAGCTTAGCGGGGAGGAACAATCAGCCCCAGCATTTT.

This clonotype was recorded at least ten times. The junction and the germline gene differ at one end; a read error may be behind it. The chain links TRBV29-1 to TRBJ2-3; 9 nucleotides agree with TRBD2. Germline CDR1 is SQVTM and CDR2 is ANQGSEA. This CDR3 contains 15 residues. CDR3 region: CSVEGGGGLTDTQYF. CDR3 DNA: TGCAGCGTCGAAGGCGGGGGGGGCCTCACAGATACGCAGTATTTT.

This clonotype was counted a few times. The CDR3 reads CASSPVGSAAEAFF. In nucleotides, the CDR3 is TGTGCCAGCAGCCCAGTAGGGTCCGCCGCTGAAGCTTTCTTT. The J gene is TRBJ1-1, the V gene TRBV28; no firm D call. Trimming stripped 6 bases from V and 6 bases from J, with 17 bases between. The germline gives CDR1 MDHEN, CDR2 SYDVKM. The CDR3 length is 14 residues.

CDR3 protein: CASSQRGRQNTEAFF. CDR3 coding DNA: TGTGCCAGCAGCCAACGCGGACGGCAGAACACTGAAGCTTTCTTT. The chain recombines TRBV28 with TRBJ1-1; D not resolved. Per germline, CDR1 MDHEN and CDR2 SYDVKM. The length of the CDR3 is 15 residues. The V gene lost 6 bases and the J gene lost 1 base, with 15 bases spanning the gap. Combining the CDR3 with reference TRBV28 and TRBJ1-1 gives the whole variable domain DVKVTQSSRYLVKRTGEKVFLECVQDMDHENMFWYRQDPGLGLRLIYFSYDVKMKEKGDIPEGYSVSREKKERFSLILESASTNQTSMYLCASSQRGRQNTEAFFGQGTRLTVV.

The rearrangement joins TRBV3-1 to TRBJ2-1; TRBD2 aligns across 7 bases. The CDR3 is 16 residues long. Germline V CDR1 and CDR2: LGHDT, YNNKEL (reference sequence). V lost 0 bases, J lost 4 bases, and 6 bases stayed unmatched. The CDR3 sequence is CASSQDPAGTYNEQFF. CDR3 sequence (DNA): TGTGCCAGCAGCCAAGACCCAGCGGGAACATACAATGAGCAGTTCTTC.

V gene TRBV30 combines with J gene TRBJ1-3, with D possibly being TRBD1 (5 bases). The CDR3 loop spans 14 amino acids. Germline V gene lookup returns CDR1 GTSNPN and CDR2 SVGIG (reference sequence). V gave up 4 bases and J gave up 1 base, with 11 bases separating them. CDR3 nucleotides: TGTGCCTGGAAATGGGGGGAGTCTGGAAACACCATATATTTT. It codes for CAWKWGESGNTIYF.

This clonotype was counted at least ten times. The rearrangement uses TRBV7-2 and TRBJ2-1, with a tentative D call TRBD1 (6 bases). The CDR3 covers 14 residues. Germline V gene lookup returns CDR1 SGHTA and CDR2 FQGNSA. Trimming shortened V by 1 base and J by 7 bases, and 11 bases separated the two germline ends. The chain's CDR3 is CASSLDAGANEQFF. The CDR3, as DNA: TGTGCCAGCAGCTTAGACGCAGGGGCAAATGAGCAGTTCTTC. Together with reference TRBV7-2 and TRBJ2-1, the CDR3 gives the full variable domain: GAGVSQSPSNKVTEKGKDVELRCDPISGHTALYWYRQSLGQGLEFLIYFQGNSAPDKSGLPSDRFSAERTGGSVSTLTIQRTQQEDSAVYLCASSLDAGANEQFFGPGTRLTVL.

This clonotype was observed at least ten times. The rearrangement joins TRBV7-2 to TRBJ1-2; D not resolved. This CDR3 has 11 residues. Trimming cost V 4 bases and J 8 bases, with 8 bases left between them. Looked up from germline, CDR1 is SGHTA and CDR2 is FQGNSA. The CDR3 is CASSSSGGYTF. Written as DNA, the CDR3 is TGTGCCAGCAGCTCCTCGGGGGGCTACACCTTC.

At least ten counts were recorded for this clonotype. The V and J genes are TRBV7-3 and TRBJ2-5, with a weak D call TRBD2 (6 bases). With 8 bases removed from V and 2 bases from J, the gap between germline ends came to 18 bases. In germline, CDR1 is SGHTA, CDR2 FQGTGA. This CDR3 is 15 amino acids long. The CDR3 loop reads CASRKGSGGQETQYF. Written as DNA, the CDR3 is TGTGCCAGCCGCAAAGGTTCTGGGGGGCAAGAGACCCAGTACTTC.

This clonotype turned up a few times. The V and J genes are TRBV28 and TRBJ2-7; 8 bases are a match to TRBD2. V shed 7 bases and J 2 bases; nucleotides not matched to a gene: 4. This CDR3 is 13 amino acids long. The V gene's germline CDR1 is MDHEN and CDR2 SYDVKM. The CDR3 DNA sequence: TGTGCCAGCAACCTAGCGGGTCCCTACGAGCAGTACTTC. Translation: CASNLAGPYEQYF. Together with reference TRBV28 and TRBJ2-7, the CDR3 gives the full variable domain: DVKVTQSSRYLVKRTGEKVFLECVQDMDHENMFWYRQDPGLGLRLIYFSYDVKMKEKGDIPEGYSVSREKKERFSLILESASTNQTSMYLCASNLAGPYEQYFGPGTRLTVT.

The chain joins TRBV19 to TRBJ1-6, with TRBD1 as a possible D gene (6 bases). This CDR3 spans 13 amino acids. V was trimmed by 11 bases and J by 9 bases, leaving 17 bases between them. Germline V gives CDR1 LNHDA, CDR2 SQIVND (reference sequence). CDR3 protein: CAAQTGWASPLHF. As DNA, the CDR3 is TGTGCCGCCCAAACAGGGTGGGCTTCACCCCTCCACTTT.